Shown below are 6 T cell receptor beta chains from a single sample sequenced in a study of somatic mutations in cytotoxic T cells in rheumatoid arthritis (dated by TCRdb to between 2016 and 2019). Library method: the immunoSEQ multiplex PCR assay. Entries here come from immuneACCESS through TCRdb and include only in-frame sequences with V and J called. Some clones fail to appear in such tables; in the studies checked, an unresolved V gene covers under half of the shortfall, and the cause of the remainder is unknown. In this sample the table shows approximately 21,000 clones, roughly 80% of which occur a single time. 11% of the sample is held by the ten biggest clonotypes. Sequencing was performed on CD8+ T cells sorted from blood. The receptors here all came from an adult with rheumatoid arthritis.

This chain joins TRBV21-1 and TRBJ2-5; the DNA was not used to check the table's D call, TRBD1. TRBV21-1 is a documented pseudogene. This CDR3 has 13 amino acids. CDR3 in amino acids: CATSRGTEETQYF. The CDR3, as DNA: TGTGCCACCTCGAGGGGGACCGAAGAGACCCAGTACTTC.

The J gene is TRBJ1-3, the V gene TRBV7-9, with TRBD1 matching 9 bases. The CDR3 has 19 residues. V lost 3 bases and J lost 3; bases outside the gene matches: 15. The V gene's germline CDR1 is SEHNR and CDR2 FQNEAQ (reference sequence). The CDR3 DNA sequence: TGTGCCAGCAGCTTCCGGGACAGGGCAATTTCTTCGGGTGGAAACACCATATATTTT. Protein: CASSFRDRAISSGGNTIYF. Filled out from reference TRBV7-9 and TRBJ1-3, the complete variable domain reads DTGVSQNPRHKITKRGQNVTFRCDPISEHNRLYWYRQTLGQGPEFLTYFQNEAQLEKSRLLSDRFSAERPKGSFSTLEIQRTEQGDSAMYLCASSFRDRAISSGGNTIYFGEGSWLTVV.

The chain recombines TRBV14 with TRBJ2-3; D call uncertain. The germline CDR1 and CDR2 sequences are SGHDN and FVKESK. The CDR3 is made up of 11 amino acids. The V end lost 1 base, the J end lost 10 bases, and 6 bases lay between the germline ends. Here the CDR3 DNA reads TGTGCCAGCAGCCAAGGGACCTCGCAGTATTTT. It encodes CASSQGTSQYF.

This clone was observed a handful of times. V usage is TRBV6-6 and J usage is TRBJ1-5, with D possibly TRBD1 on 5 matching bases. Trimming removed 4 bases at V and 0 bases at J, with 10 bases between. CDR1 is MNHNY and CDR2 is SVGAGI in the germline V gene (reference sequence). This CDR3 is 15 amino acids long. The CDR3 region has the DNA TGTGCCAGCAGTTCTAAGGGGTATAGCAATCAGCCCCAGCATTTT. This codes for CASSSKGYSNQPQHF.

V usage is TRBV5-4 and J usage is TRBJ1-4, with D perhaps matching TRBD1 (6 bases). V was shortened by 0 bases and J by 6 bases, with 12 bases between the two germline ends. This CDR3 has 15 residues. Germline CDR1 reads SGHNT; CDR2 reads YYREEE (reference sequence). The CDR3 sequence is CASSLGAGVDEKLFF. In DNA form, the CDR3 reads TGTGCCAGCAGCTTGGGGGCAGGGGTGGATGAAAAACTGTTTTTT. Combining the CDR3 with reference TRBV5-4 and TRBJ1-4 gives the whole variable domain ETGVTQSPTHLIKTRGQQVTLRCSSQSGHNTVSWYQQALGQGPQFIFQYYREEENGRGNFPPRFSGLQFPNYSSELNVNALELDDSALYLCASSLGAGVDEKLFFGSGTQLSVL.

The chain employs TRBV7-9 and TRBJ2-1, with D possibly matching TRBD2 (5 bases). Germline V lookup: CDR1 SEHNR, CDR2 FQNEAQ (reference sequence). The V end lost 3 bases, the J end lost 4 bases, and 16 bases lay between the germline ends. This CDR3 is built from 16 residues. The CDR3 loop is CASSLEVVIMYNEQFF. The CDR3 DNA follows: TGTGCCAGCAGCTTGGAGGTGGTGATTATGTACAATGAGCAGTTCTTC.